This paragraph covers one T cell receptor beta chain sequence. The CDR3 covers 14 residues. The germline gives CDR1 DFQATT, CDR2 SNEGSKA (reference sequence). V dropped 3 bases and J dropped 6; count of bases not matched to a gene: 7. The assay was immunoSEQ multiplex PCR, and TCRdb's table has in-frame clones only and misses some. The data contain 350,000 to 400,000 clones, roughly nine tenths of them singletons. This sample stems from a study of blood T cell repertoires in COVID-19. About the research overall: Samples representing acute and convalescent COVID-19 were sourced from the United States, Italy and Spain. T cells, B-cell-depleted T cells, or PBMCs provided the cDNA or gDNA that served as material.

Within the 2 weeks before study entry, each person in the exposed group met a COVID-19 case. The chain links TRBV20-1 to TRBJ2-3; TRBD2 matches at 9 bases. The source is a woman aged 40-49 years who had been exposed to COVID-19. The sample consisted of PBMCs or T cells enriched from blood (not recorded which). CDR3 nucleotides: TGCAGTGCTAGTTGGACTAGCGTGTCTGATACGCAGTATTTT. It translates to CSASWTSVSDTQYF.